The T cell receptor (beta chain) described here comes from a study of T cell responses to AZD1222 COVID-19 vaccine. Trimming took off 6 bases at V and 3 bases at J, with 12 bases between the two ends. Germline values: CDR1 MRHNA, CDR2 SNTAGT. This CDR3 comprises 13 residues. TCRdb keeps only in-frame clones here, not all; method: immunoSEQ multiplex PCR. The table lists about 97,000 clones, around 87% of them singletons. This specimen was peripheral blood, taken 28 days after the second AZD1222 dose. This chain joins TRBV6-4 and TRBJ2-7, with a possible D match to TRBD2 (7 bases). The receptor was isolated from an adult who received the AZD1222 COVID-19 vaccine. CDR3 coding DNA: TGTGCCAGCAGAAGGGGGGGGTGCTACGAGCAGTACTTC. This gives the protein CASRRGGCYEQYF.